These T cell receptor beta chains were read from a single sample in a study of spatial heterogeneity in lung cancer. TCRdb analysed the 5' RACE reads with MiXCR anew, one entry per CDR3 protein. The table lists about 5,700 distinct CDR3 sequences, about 15% of them singletons. The material was lung tumor tissue, obtained at surgery. These receptors all come from a male donor with early-stage non-small cell lung cancer. Both conserved end residues are part of each CDR3. The order of the fields is clone size, J gene, V gene, D gene, CDR3 protein, CDR3 DNA. D genes are given only for firm matches. Expanded clones get a size class; other rows say once, few or many, or leave the size out.

abundance: medium-sized; j_gene: TRBJ2-2; v_gene: TRBV7-9; d_gene: NA; CDR3aa: CASSPGELFF; CDR3nt: TGTGCCAGCAGCCCCGGGGAGCTGTTTTTT
abundance: medium-sized; j_gene: TRBJ2-7; v_gene: TRBV20-1; d_gene: TRBD2; CDR3aa: CSARNPSGRAYEQYF; CDR3nt: TGCAGTGCTAGAAACCCTAGCGGGAGAGCCTACGAGCAGTACTTC
abundance: medium-sized; j_gene: TRBJ2-7; v_gene: TRBV27; d_gene: TRBD2; CDR3aa: CASRRGLAGVYEQYF; CDR3nt: TGTGCCAGCAGACGGGGACTAGCGGGAGTATACGAGCAGTACTTC
abundance: NA; j_gene: TRBJ1-6; v_gene: TRBV7-2; d_gene: NA; CDR3aa: CASSSQGVDSPLHF; CDR3nt: TGTGCCAGCAGCTCGCAGGGTGTAGACTCACCCCTCCACTTT
abundance: once; j_gene: TRBJ2-1; v_gene: TRBV24-1; d_gene: TRBD2; CDR3aa: CATSEEGLAYNEQFF; CDR3nt: TGTGCCACCAGTGAGGAGGGACTAGCTTACAACGAGCAGTTCTTC
abundance: few; j_gene: TRBJ2-1; v_gene: TRBV28; d_gene: TRBD2; CDR3aa: CASSLRHRDYRF; CDR3nt: TGTGCCAGCAGTTTAAGACACCGGGACTACCGATTC
abundance: medium-sized; j_gene: TRBJ2-7; v_gene: TRBV7-6; d_gene: NA; CDR3aa: CASSLGHNYEQYF; CDR3nt: TGTGCCAGCAGCTTAGGGCATAACTACGAGCAGTACTTC
abundance: few; j_gene: TRBJ1-1; v_gene: TRBV30; d_gene: NA; CDR3aa: CAWSVGGEAFF; CDR3nt: TGTGCCTGGAGCGTGGGGGGGGAAGCTTTCTTT
abundance: large; j_gene: TRBJ2-7; v_gene: TRBV27; d_gene: NA; CDR3aa: CASSLWGDEQYF; CDR3nt: TGTGCCAGCAGTTTATGGGGCGACGAGCAGTACTTC
abundance: medium-sized; j_gene: TRBJ1-2; v_gene: TRBV7-2; d_gene: NA; CDR3aa: CASSLQSTYGYTF; CDR3nt: TGTGCCAGCAGCCTTCAGTCTACCTATGGCTACACCTTC
abundance: NA; j_gene: TRBJ1-6; v_gene: TRBV6-6; d_gene: TRBD1; CDR3aa: CASRNRDSNSPLHF; CDR3nt: TGTGCCAGCAGGAACCGGGACAGTAATTCACCCCTCCACTTT
abundance: NA; j_gene: TRBJ1-2; v_gene: TRBV3-1; d_gene: NA; CDR3aa: CASSVEGDHYGYTF; CDR3nt: TGTGCCAGCAGCGTTGAGGGGGACCACTATGGCTACACCTTC
abundance: medium-sized; j_gene: TRBJ2-5; v_gene: TRBV12-3/TRBV12-4; d_gene: NA; CDR3aa: CASGRRQETQYF; CDR3nt: TGTGCCAGCGGGAGAAGGCAAGAGACCCAGTACTTC
abundance: medium-sized; j_gene: TRBJ1-1; v_gene: TRBV7-9; d_gene: NA; CDR3aa: CASSLGTAEAFF; CDR3nt: TGTGCCAGCAGCTTAGGGACAGCTGAAGCTTTCTTT
abundance: medium-sized; j_gene: TRBJ1-2; v_gene: TRBV5-1; d_gene: NA; CDR3aa: CASSLGSGGELLYGYTF; CDR3nt: TGCGCCAGCAGCCTGGGGTCTGGGGGTGAACTCCTCTATGGCTACACCTTC
abundance: medium-sized; j_gene: TRBJ1-4; v_gene: TRBV5-1; d_gene: NA; CDR3aa: CASSLAYEKLFF; CDR3nt: TGCGCCAGCAGCTTGGCCTATGAAAAACTGTTTTTT
abundance: NA; j_gene: TRBJ2-7; v_gene: TRBV27; d_gene: TRBD2; CDR3aa: CASSGTSHNEQYF; CDR3nt: TGTGCCAGCAGCGGGACTAGCCACAACGAGCAGTACTTC
abundance: NA; j_gene: TRBJ2-7; v_gene: TRBV6-2/TRBV6-3; d_gene: NA; CDR3aa: CASSYGGSQGEQYF; CDR3nt: TGTGCCAGCAGTTACGGCGGTTCCCAGGGGGAGCAGTACTTC
abundance: medium-sized; j_gene: TRBJ1-4; v_gene: TRBV14; d_gene: NA; CDR3aa: CASSQAQGSVEKLFF; CDR3nt: TGTGCCAGCAGCCAAGCACAGGGTTCGGTGGAAAAACTGTTTTTT
abundance: NA; j_gene: TRBJ2-5; v_gene: TRBV11-1; d_gene: NA; CDR3aa: CASTNSWETQYF; CDR3nt: TGTGCCAGCACCAATAGTTGGGAGACCCAGTACTTC
abundance: few; j_gene: TRBJ1-6; v_gene: TRBV4-3; d_gene: NA; CDR3aa: CASSQGGPFPSPLHF; CDR3nt: TGCGCCAGCAGCCAAGGGGGGCCTTTCCCGTCACCCCTCCACTTT
abundance: few; j_gene: TRBJ2-7; v_gene: TRBV29-1; d_gene: TRBD2; CDR3aa: CSVLAGSYEQYF; CDR3nt: TGCAGCGTCCTAGCGGGTTCCTACGAGCAGTACTTC
abundance: medium-sized; j_gene: TRBJ2-2; v_gene: TRBV5-4; d_gene: NA; CDR3aa: CASSLVSTGELFF; CDR3nt: TGTGCCAGCAGCTTGGTGTCCACCGGGGAGCTGTTTTTT
abundance: medium-sized; j_gene: TRBJ2-5; v_gene: TRBV5-1; d_gene: TRBD1; CDR3aa: CASSRTGTGFQETQYF; CDR3nt: TGCGCCAGCAGCCGGACCGGGACAGGTTTTCAAGAGACCCAGTACTTC
abundance: NA; j_gene: TRBJ2-7; v_gene: TRBV18; d_gene: TRBD1; CDR3aa: CASSPGHGLGQGNSYEQYF; CDR3nt: TGTGCCAGCTCACCGGGCCACGGGCTGGGACAGGGTAATAGCTACGAGCAGTACTTC
abundance: medium-sized; j_gene: TRBJ2-3; v_gene: TRBV4-3; d_gene: TRBD2; CDR3aa: CASSQDLVGSGGTDTQYF; CDR3nt: TGCGCCAGCAGCCAAGATCTGGTGGGTAGCGGGGGCACAGATACGCAGTATTTT
abundance: medium-sized; j_gene: TRBJ2-7; v_gene: TRBV19; d_gene: NA; CDR3aa: CASSIDLPRGGVYEQYF; CDR3nt: TGTGCCAGTAGTATAGATCTGCCCAGGGGGGGAGTCTACGAGCAGTACTTC
abundance: NA; j_gene: TRBJ1-1; v_gene: TRBV7-3; d_gene: NA; CDR3aa: CASSLNGGLNTEAFF; CDR3nt: TGTGCCAGCAGCTTAAACGGGGGATTGAACACTGAAGCTTTCTTT
abundance: medium-sized; j_gene: TRBJ2-1; v_gene: TRBV7-8; d_gene: TRBD2; CDR3aa: CASSLSGPHNEQFF; CDR3nt: TGTGCCAGCAGCCTTAGCGGGCCCCACAATGAGCAGTTCTTC
abundance: medium-sized; j_gene: TRBJ2-3; v_gene: TRBV12-3/TRBV12-4; d_gene: NA; CDR3aa: CASSLGGLTGDTQYF; CDR3nt: TGTGCCAGCAGTTTAGGGGGACTCACGGGAGATACGCAGTATTTT
abundance: many; j_gene: TRBJ1-4; v_gene: TRBV4-1; d_gene: NA; CDR3aa: CASSQDWTVQKLFF; CDR3nt: TGCGCCAGCAGCCAAGATTGGACAGTCCAAAAACTGTTTTTT
abundance: few; j_gene: TRBJ1-4; v_gene: TRBV19; d_gene: NA; CDR3aa: CASSGSDGTRKEKLFF; CDR3nt: TGTGCCAGTAGTGGGAGTGACGGGACGAGGAAGGAAAAACTGTTTTTT
abundance: NA; j_gene: TRBJ1-1; v_gene: TRBV3-1; d_gene: TRBD1; CDR3aa: CASSQIRQGAEAFF; CDR3nt: TGTGCCAGCAGCCAAATTCGACAGGGAGCTGAAGCTTTCTTT
abundance: medium-sized; j_gene: TRBJ2-5; v_gene: TRBV28; d_gene: TRBD2; CDR3aa: CASSSQPSGRALETQYF; CDR3nt: TGTGCCAGCAGTTCACAACCTAGCGGGAGGGCCCTGGAGACCCAGTACTTC
abundance: NA; j_gene: TRBJ1-1; v_gene: TRBV29-1; d_gene: NA; CDR3aa: CSVEERGDAPEAFF; CDR3nt: TGCAGCGTTGAGGAGAGGGGAGACGCACCTGAAGCTTTCTTT
abundance: medium-sized; j_gene: TRBJ2-7; v_gene: TRBV24-1; d_gene: NA; CDR3aa: CATFSNPYEQYF; CDR3nt: TGTGCCACCTTTTCTAATCCCTACGAGCAGTACTTC
abundance: medium-sized; j_gene: TRBJ1-5; v_gene: TRBV19; d_gene: TRBD1; CDR3aa: CASSGTGGAQPQHF; CDR3nt: TGTGCCAGTAGTGGGACAGGGGGCGCGCAGCCCCAGCATTTT
abundance: few; j_gene: TRBJ2-2; v_gene: TRBV9; d_gene: NA; CDR3aa: CASSVIGDNTGELFF; CDR3nt: TGTGCCAGCAGCGTAATAGGGGACAACACCGGGGAGCTGTTTTTT
abundance: medium-sized; j_gene: TRBJ2-4; v_gene: TRBV10-3; d_gene: TRBD1; CDR3aa: CAISEGTGVSIQYF; CDR3nt: TGTGCCATCAGTGAGGGGACAGGGGTCAGCATTCAGTACTTC
abundance: medium-sized; j_gene: TRBJ1-2; v_gene: TRBV6-5; d_gene: NA; CDR3aa: CASSYSNYGYTF; CDR3nt: TGTGCCAGCAGTTACTCGAACTATGGCTACACCTTC
abundance: NA; j_gene: TRBJ2-2; v_gene: TRBV11-3; d_gene: NA; CDR3aa: CASSPDSTGELFF; CDR3nt: TGTGCCAGCAGCCCAGACAGTACCGGGGAGCTGTTTTTT
abundance: medium-sized; j_gene: TRBJ2-5; v_gene: TRBV14; d_gene: TRBD2; CDR3aa: CASSQGLVEEETQYF; CDR3nt: TGTGCCAGCAGCCAGGGACTAGTCGAAGAGGAGACCCAGTACTTC
abundance: NA; j_gene: TRBJ2-1; v_gene: TRBV19; d_gene: NA; CDR3aa: CASSMVGNEQFF; CDR3nt: TGTGCCAGTAGTATGGTAGGCAATGAGCAGTTCTTC
abundance: medium-sized; j_gene: TRBJ2-3; v_gene: TRBV10-3; d_gene: NA; CDR3aa: CAISEGTSVGTQYF; CDR3nt: TGTGCCATCAGTGAGGGGACCTCGGTCGGTACGCAGTATTTT
abundance: medium-sized; j_gene: TRBJ2-1; v_gene: TRBV6-5; d_gene: TRBD1; CDR3aa: CASSYRTGVYNEQFF; CDR3nt: TGTGCCAGCAGTTACCGGACAGGGGTATACAATGAGCAGTTCTTC
abundance: medium-sized; j_gene: TRBJ2-7; v_gene: TRBV12-3/TRBV12-4; d_gene: TRBD2; CDR3aa: CASSPGATSGNYEQYF; CDR3nt: TGTGCCAGCAGTCCAGGGGCTACTAGCGGGAACTACGAGCAGTACTTC